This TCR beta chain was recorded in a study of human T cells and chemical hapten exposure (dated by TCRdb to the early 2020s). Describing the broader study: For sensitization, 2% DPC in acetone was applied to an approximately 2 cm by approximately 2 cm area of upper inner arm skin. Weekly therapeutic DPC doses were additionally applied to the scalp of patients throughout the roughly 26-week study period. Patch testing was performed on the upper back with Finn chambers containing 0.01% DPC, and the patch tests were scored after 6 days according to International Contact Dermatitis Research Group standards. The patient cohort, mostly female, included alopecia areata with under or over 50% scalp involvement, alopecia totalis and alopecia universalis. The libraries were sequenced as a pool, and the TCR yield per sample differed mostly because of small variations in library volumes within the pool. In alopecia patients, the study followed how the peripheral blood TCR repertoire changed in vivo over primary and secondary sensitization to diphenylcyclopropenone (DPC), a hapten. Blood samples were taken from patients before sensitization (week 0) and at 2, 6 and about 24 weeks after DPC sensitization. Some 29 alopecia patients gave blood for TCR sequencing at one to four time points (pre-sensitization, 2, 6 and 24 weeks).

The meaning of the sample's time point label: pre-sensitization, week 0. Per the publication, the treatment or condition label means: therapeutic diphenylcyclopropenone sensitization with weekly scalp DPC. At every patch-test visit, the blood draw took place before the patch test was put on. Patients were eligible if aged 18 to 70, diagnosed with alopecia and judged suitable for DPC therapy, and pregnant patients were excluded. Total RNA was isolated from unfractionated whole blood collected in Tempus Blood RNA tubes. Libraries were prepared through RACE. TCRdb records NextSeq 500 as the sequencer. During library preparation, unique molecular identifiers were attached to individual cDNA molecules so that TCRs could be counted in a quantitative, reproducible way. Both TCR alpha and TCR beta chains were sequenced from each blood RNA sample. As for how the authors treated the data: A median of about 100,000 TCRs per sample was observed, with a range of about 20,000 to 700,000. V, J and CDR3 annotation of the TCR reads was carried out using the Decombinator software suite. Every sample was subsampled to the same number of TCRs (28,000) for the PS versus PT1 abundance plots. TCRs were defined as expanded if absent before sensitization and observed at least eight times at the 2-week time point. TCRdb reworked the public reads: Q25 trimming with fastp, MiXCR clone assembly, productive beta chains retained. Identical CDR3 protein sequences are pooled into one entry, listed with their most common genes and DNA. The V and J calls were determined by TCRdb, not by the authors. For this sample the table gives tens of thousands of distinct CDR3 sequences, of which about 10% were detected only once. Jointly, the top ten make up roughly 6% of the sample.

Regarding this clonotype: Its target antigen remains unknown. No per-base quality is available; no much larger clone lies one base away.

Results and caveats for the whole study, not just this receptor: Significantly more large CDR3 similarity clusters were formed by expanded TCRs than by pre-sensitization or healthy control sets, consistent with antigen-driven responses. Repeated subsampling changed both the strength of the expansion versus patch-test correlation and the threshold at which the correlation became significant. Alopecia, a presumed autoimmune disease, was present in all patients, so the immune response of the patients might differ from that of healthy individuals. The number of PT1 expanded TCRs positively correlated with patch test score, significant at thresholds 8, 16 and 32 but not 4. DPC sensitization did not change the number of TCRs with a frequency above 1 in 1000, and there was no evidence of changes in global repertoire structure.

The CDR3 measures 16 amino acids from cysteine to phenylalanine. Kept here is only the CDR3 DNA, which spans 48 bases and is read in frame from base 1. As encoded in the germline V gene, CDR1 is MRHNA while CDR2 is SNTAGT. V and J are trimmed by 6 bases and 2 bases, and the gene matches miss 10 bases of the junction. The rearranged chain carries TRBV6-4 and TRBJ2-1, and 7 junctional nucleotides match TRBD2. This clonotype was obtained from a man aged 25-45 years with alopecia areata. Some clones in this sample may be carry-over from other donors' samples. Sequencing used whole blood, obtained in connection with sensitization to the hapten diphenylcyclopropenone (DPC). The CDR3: CASSRTSLSPYNEQFF. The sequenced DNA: TGTGCCAGCAGCCGGACTAGTCTTTCCCCCTACAATGAGCAGTTCTTC.